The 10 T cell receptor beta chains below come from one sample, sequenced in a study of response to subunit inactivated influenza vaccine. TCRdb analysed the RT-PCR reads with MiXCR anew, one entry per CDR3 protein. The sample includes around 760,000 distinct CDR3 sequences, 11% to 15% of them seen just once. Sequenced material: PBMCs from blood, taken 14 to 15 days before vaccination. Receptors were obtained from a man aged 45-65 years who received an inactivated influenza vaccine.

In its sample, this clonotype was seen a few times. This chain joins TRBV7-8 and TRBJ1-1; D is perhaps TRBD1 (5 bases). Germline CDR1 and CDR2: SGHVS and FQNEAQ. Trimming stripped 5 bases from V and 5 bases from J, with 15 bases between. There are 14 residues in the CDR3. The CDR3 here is CASSTMEGVTEAFF. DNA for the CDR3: TGTGCCAGCAGCACTATGGAAGGGGTTACTGAAGCTTTCTTT.

The chain's CDR3 is CASRRTARTDTQYF. The CDR3 DNA reads TGTGCCAGCAGAAGGACAGCCCGCACAGATACGCAGTATTTT. The rearrangement uses TRBV12-3 or TRBV12-4 and TRBJ2-3; D may be TRBD1 (6 bases). V gave up 6 bases and J gave up 1 base, with 11 bases separating them. The CDR3 loop spans 14 amino acids.

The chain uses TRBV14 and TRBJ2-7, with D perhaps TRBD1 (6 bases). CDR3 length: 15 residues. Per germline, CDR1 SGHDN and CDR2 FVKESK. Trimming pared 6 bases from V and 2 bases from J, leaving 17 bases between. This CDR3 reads CASSRSGTNAYEQYF. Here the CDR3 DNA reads TGTGCCAGCAGTCGGTCCGGGACAAACGCCTACGAGCAGTACTTC. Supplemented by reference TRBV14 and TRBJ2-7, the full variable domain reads EAGVTQFPSHSVIEKGQTVTLRCDPISGHDNLYWYRRVMGKEIKFLLHFVKESKQDESGMPNNRFLAERTGGTYSTLKVQPAELEDSGVYFCASSRSGTNAYEQYFGPGTRLTVT.

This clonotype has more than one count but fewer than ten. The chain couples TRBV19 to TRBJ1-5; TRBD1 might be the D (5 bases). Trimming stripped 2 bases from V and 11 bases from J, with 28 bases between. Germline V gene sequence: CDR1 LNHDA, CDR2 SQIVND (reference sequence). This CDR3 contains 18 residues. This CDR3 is CASSISRFGTTRSRTQHF. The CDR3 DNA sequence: TGTGCCAGTAGTATATCTCGTTTCGGGACGACAAGGTCTAGGACCCAGCATTTT.

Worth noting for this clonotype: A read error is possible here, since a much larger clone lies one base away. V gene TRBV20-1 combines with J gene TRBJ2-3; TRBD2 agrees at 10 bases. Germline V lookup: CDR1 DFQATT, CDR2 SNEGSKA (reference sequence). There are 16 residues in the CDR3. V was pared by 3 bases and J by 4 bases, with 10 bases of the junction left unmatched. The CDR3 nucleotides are TGCAGTGCTAGTGATACAGCGGGGGGGACCCCAGATACGCAGTATTTT. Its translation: CSASDTAGGTPDTQYF.

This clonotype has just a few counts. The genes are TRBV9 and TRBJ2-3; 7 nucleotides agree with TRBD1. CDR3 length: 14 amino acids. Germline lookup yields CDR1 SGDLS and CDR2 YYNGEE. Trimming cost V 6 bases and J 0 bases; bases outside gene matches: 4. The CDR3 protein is CASTDRASTDTQYF. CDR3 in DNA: TGTGCCAGCACCGACAGGGCTAGCACAGATACGCAGTATTTT.

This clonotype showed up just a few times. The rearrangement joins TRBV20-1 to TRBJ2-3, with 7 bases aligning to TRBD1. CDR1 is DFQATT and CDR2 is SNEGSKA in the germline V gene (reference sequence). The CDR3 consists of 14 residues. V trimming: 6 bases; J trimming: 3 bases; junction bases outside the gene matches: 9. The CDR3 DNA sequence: TGCAGTGCAACTTCCGGGACAGCGACAGATACGCAGTATTTT. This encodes CSATSGTATDTQYF.

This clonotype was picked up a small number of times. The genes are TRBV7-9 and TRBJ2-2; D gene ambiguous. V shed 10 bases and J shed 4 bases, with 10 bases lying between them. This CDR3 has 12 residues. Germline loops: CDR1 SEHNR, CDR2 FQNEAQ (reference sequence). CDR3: CATRVGTGELFF. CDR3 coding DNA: TGTGCCACTAGGGTTGGCACCGGGGAGCTGTTTTTT.

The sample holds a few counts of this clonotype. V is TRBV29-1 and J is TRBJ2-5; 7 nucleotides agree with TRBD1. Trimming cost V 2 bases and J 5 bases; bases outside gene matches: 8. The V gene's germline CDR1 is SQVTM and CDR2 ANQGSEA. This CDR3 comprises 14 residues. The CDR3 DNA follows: TGCAGCGTTGAAAAGTCCTTACAGGGGGAGACCCAGTACTTC. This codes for CSVEKSLQGETQYF.

CDR3 nucleotides: TGTGCCAGCAGTTTGGGGGAACGGAGCGGCTACACCTTC. Its protein product is CASSLGERSGYTF. The V gene is TRBV12-3 or TRBV12-4, the J gene TRBJ1-2; D perhaps matches TRBD1 (5 bases). CDR3 length: 13 amino acids. The V and J ends lost 3 bases and 8 bases respectively, with 13 bases between them.